Each of the 10 T cell receptor beta chains below was sequenced from the same sample in a study of STAT3 mutations in large granular lymphocyte leukemia. General observations from the study: Every T-LGLL patient had at least one immunodominant TCRbeta clonotype.

No antigen is known for these receptors. Some clones are missing from TCRdb's copy, which holds only in-frame ones; the method was immunoSEQ multiplex PCR. Counted here are over 10,000 clones, over 70% occurring once; the ten biggest clones make up about 51%. Sequenced input: peripheral blood mononuclear cells. These receptors all come from a man aged 55 to 70 with T-cell large granular lymphocyte leukemia. Some clones in this sample may be carry-over from other donors' samples.

As to this clone: The DNA is omitted, as the CDR3 cannot be located on it reliably, and the CDR3 follows TCRdb's listing. The chain joins TRBV19 to TRBJ2-2. The CDR3 has 17 amino acids, counting both end residues. CDR1 LNHDA and CDR2 SQIVND come from the germline V gene (reference sequence). The CDR3 reads CASSIFLQGLNTGELFF.

The CDR3 loop is CASSLASGGARREQFF. In nucleotides, the CDR3 is TGTGCCAGCAGCTTAGCGTCGGGCGGAGCTAGGCGTGAGCAGTTCTTC. The chain carries TRBV11-3 and TRBJ2-1; no reliable D call. The germline V and J ends were trimmed by 1 base and 9 bases, with 19 bases remaining between them. Germline lookup yields CDR1 SGHNT and CDR2 YENEEA. The CDR3 runs 16 residues.

The J gene is TRBJ2-7, the V gene TRBV12-5; no definite D call. V gave up 2 bases and J gave up 1 base, with 18 bases separating them. Germline lookup yields CDR1 LGHNT and CDR2 FRNRAP. The length of the CDR3 is 17 residues. CDR3: CASGLPPSGPSSYEQYF. The CDR3 DNA sequence: TGTGCTAGTGGTTTGCCTCCTTCCGGGCCCTCATCCTACGAGCAGTACTTC. Based on the CDR3 plus reference TRBV12-5 and TRBJ2-7, the full variable domain is DARVTQTPRHKVTEMGQEVTMRCQPILGHNTVFWYRQTMMQGLELLAYFRNRAPLDDSGMPKDRFSAEMPDATLATLKIQPSEPRDSAVYFCASGLPPSGPSSYEQYFGPGTRLTVT.

The CDR3 region is CASSRKGNTEAFF. In DNA, the CDR3 is TGTGCCAGCAGTCGCAAAGGGAACACTGAAGCTTTCTTT. This chain connects TRBV14 to TRBJ1-1; D is undetermined. V lost 6 bases and J lost 1, with 9 bases in between. CDR3 length: 13 residues. Per germline, CDR1 SGHDN and CDR2 FVKESK.

This clone has just a few counts. CDR3 amino acids: CASSIPPGTDGYTF. The CDR3 coding sequence is TGCGCCAGCAGCATTCCGCCCGGGACGGATGGCTACACCTTC. The chain links TRBV5-1 to TRBJ1-2, with D possibly TRBD1 on 5 matching bases. Trimming took 4 bases from V and 6 from J, leaving 16 bases between them. The germline V gene encodes CDR1 SGHRS and CDR2 YFSETQ. This CDR3 has 14 residues.

This sequence joins TRBV27 and TRBJ1-4; 9 nucleotides align to TRBD1. V was pared by 2 bases and J by 8 bases, with 3 bases of the junction left unmatched. The germline CDR1 and CDR2 sequences are MNHEY and SMNVEV (reference sequence). This CDR3 has 14 residues. The CDR3: CASSLQTGGEKLFF. CDR3 in DNA: TGTGCCAGCAGTTTACAAACAGGGGGCGAAAAACTGTTTTTT.

This chain connects TRBV5-1 to TRBJ2-1, with a possible D match to TRBD2 (5 bases). Germline values: CDR1 SGHRS, CDR2 YFSETQ. The CDR3 consists of 15 residues. Deletions cut 2 bases from V and 0 bases from J, with 9 bases between. The CDR3 sequence: CASSFTGNSYNEQFF. CDR3 DNA: TGCGCCAGCAGCTTCACGGGAAACTCCTACAATGAGCAGTTCTTC. Looking up the rest from reference TRBV5-1 and TRBJ2-1 gives the full variable domain: KAGVTQTPRYLIKTRGQQVTLSCSPISGHRSVSWYQQTPGQGLQFLFEYFSETQRNKGNFPGRFSGRQFSNSRSEMNVSTLELGDSALYLCASSFTGNSYNEQFFGPGTRLTVL.

In this sample, this clone turned up a few times. V is TRBV5-1 and J is TRBJ1-6; D might be TRBD1 (6 bases). V lost 0 bases and J lost 6, with 13 bases in between. Germline assignment: CDR1 SGHRS and CDR2 YFSETQ. The CDR3 is made up of 16 amino acids. CDR3 amino acids: CASSLAPGQSNSPLHF. CDR3 nucleotide sequence: TGCGCCAGCAGCTTGGCCCCCGGACAGTCTAATTCACCCCTCCACTTT. Filled out from reference TRBV5-1 and TRBJ1-6, the complete variable domain reads KAGVTQTPRYLIKTRGQQVTLSCSPISGHRSVSWYQQTPGQGLQFLFEYFSETQRNKGNFPGRFSGRQFSNSRSEMNVSTLELGDSALYLCASSLAPGQSNSPLHFGNGTRLTVT.

This chain uses TRBV7-8 with TRBJ1-2, with TRBD1 matching over 7 bases. Germline CDR1 SGHVS, CDR2 FQNEAQ. V shed 5 bases and J 8 bases; nucleotides not matched to a gene: 20. The CDR3 has 17 amino acids. In nucleotides, the CDR3 is TGTGCCAGCAGCCCGCGAGGGGGCAGGGATTTTGGTAAAGGCTACACCTTC. Its protein product is CASSPRGGRDFGKGYTF. The whole variable domain, remainder taken from reference TRBV7-8 and TRBJ1-2, is GAGVSQSPRYKVAKRGQDVALRCDPISGHVSLFWYQQALGQGPEFLTYFQNEAQLDKSGLPSDRFFAERPEGSVSTLKIQRTQQEDSAVYLCASSPRGGRDFGKGYTFGSGTRLTVV.

This clone was recorded only once. V gene TRBV7-8 combines with J gene TRBJ2-1, with 7 bases that match TRBD2. Looked up from germline, CDR1 is SGHVS and CDR2 is FQNEAQ. V gave up 4 bases and J gave up 5 bases; unmatched junction bases: 11. The CDR3 runs to 16 residues. This CDR3 reads CASSYPLWGGNNEQFF. Here the CDR3 DNA reads TGTGCCAGCAGCTACCCCCTTTGGGGGGGGAACAATGAGCAGTTCTTC. Full variable domain (missing parts from reference TRBV7-8 and TRBJ2-1): GAGVSQSPRYKVAKRGQDVALRCDPISGHVSLFWYQQALGQGPEFLTYFQNEAQLDKSGLPSDRFFAERPEGSVSTLKIQRTQQEDSAVYLCASSYPLWGGNNEQFFGPGTRLTVL.